This T cell receptor (beta chain) was recovered during a study of early stage breast cancer tumors. Study as a whole: Of around 15 invasive breast tumors, approximately 11 were hormone receptor-positive, HER2-negative.

Study outcomes and limitations: Tumors had approximately 2.5-fold higher T cell density than normal breast. Enriched TCRB sequences shared across patients were mostly commonly generated sequences. Tumor and normal breast were distinguished via blood comparison in most of the 16 patients.

The protocol was immunoSEQ multiplex PCR, while the TCRdb copy is restricted to in-frame clones and leaves out a portion. The repertoire holds 45,000 to 60,000 clones, with around 90% as singletons. The count of this clone is one. As yet, its antigen is unknown. Trimming shortened V by 4 bases and J by 7 bases, and 14 bases separated the two germline ends. The germline CDR1 and CDR2 sequences are SGHAT and FQNNGV. The CDR3 has 14 residues. This sequence was found in a person aged 70 to 85 with breast cancer. Sequenced input: blood. The V and J genes are TRBV11-2 and TRBJ1-5, with TRBD1 as a possible D gene (5 bases). CDR3 sequence: CASSSGDRWQPQHF. The CDR3 coding sequence is TGTGCCAGCAGCTCGGGGGATAGGTGGCAGCCCCAGCATTTT.